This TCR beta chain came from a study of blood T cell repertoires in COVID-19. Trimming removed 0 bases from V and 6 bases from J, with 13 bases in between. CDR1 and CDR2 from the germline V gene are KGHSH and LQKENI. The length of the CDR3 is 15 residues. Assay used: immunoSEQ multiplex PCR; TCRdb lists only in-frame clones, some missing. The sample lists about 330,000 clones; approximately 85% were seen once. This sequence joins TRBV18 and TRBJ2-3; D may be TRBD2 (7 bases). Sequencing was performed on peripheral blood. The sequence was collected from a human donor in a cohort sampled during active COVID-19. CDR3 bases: TGTGCCAGCTCACCACCAGTCGCGGGGGCTGATACGCAGTATTTT. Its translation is CASSPPVAGADTQYF. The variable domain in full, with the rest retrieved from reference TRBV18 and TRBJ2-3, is NAGVMQNPRHLVRRRGQEARLRCSPMKGHSHVYWYRQLPEEGLKFMVYLQKENIIDESGMPKERFSAEFPKEGPSILRIQQVVRGDSAAYFCASSPPVAGADTQYFGPGTRLTVL.